This T cell receptor beta chain was captured by sequencing in a study of T cell responses to AZD1222 COVID-19 vaccine. The protocol was immunoSEQ multiplex PCR, while the TCRdb copy is restricted to in-frame clones and leaves out a portion. The sample has 60,000 to 75,000 clones, around 90% seen once. The CDR3 covers 13 residues. V was trimmed by 1 base and J by 1 base, leaving 7 bases between them. Germline V CDR1 and CDR2: GTSNPN, SVGIG (reference sequence). The V and J genes are TRBV30 and TRBJ2-5; TRBD2 is a possible D gene (6 bases). The starting material was peripheral blood, obtained on day 0 of AZD1222 vaccination. The sequence derives from an adult in good health. The CDR3 sequence: CAWSGGVQETQYF. The CDR3 region has the DNA TGTGCCTGGAGTGGGGGGGTCCAAGAGACCCAGTACTTC.